The clone carrying this T cell receptor beta chain appeared a single time. These data are taken from a study of blood T cell repertoires in COVID-19. Whole-study context: Acute and convalescent COVID-19 samples came from the United States, Italy and Spain.

Authors' methods: Counts of nucleated cells, estimated from reference gene primer amplification, were obtained. TCRdb's table, derived via immunoSEQ multiplex PCR, lists solely in-frame clones and lacks some. The D gene and trimming were derived from the DNA, and the V and J assignments and clone size from that table. The sample shows about 170,000 clones, approximately 83% of them seen only once. The source material was peripheral blood. The receptor comes from a human donor with acute or convalescent COVID-19. The donor label of this sample is uncertain.

The CDR3 DNA reads TGTGCCAGCAGCCAAGATACCGCCGGGCGGGGCCTACGATATGGCTACACCTTC. Protein sequence: CASSQDTAGRGLRYGYTF. The V gene is TRBV14, the J gene TRBJ1-2; perhaps TRBD1 as D (5 bases). This CDR3 contains 18 residues. Germline V gene sequence: CDR1 SGHDN, CDR2 FVKESK. Deletions cut 0 bases from V and 5 bases from J, with 22 bases between. The full variable domain, rest sourced from reference TRBV14 and TRBJ1-2, is EAGVTQFPSHSVIEKGQTVTLRCDPISGHDNLYWYRRVMGKEIKFLLHFVKESKQDESGMPNNRFLAERTGGTYSTLKVQPAELEDSGVYFCASSQDTAGRGLRYGYTFGSGTRLTVV.